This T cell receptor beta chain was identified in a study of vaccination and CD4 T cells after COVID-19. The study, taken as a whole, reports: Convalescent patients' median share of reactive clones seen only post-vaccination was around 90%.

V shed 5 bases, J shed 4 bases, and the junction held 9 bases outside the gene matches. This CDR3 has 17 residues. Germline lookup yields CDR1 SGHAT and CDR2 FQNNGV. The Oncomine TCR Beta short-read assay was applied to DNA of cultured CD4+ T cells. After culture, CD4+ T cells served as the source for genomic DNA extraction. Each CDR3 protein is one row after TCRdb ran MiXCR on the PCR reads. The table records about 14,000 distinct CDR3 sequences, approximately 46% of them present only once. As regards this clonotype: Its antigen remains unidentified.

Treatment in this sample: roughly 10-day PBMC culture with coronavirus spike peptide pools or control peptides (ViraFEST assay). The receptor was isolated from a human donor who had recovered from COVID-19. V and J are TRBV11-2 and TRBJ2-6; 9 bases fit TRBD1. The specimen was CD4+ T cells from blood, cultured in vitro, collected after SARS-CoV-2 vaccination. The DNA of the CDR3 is TGTGCCAGCAGCCCAGGGACAGGGAGACCCGGGGCCAACGTCCTGACTTTC. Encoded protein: CASSPGTGRPGANVLTF.